One sample yielded the 8 T cell receptor beta chains listed below, sequenced in a study of OX40 agonist ivuxolimab in advanced cancers. Assay: immunoSEQ multiplex PCR; the TCRdb copy retains only in-frame clones and omits some. The sample lists 25,000 to 40,000 clones, 70% to 85% occurring once. Sequenced material: CD4+ or CD8+ T cells sorted from blood, taken in a trial of the OX40 agonist ivuxolimab. The receptors come from an adult with an advanced solid tumor such as melanoma, head and neck, liver or kidney cancer.

The chain uses TRBV6-6 and TRBJ2-1; no firm D call. CDR1 MNHNY and CDR2 SVGAGI come from the germline V gene (reference sequence). CDR3 size: 15 residues. V was clipped by 4 bases and J by 5 bases, with 15 bases between them. This CDR3 is CASSSNSRLDNEQFF. The CDR3 DNA is TGTGCCAGCAGTTCCAACTCCAGGCTTGACAATGAGCAGTTCTTC.

In DNA, the CDR3 is TGTGCCAGCAACCTAGGGCTAGGAGGGTTCACCGGGGAGCTGTTTTTT. Translating it yields CASNLGLGGFTGELFF. The chain recombines TRBV28 with TRBJ2-2; possibly TRBD2 for D (6 bases). The V gene lost 7 bases and the J gene lost 4 bases, with 19 bases spanning the gap. The germline V gene encodes CDR1 MDHEN and CDR2 SYDVKM. The CDR3 is made up of 16 amino acids. The whole variable domain, filled in from reference TRBV28 and TRBJ2-2, reads DVKVTQSSRYLVKRTGEKVFLECVQDMDHENMFWYRQDPGLGLRLIYFSYDVKMKEKGDIPEGYSVSREKKERFSLILESASTNQTSMYLCASNLGLGGFTGELFFGEGSRLTVL.

The chain combines TRBV9 with TRBJ1-2; the D gene is possibly TRBD1 (6 bases). Trimming took off 4 bases at V and 4 bases at J, with 14 bases between the two ends. The germline V gene has CDR1 SGDLS and CDR2 YYNGEE. CDR3 length: 14 residues. CDR3 DNA: TGTGCCAGCAGCCCCGATGGGGGCGGCTATGGCTACACCTTC. It is translated as CASSPDGGGYGYTF. Full variable domain (rest looked up from reference TRBV9 and TRBJ1-2): DSGVTQTPKHLITATGQRVTLRCSPRSGDLSVYWYQQSLDQGLQFLIQYYNGEERAKGNILERFSAQQFPDLHSELNLSSLELGDSALYFCASSPDGGGYGYTFGSGTRLTVV.

J is TRBJ2-5 and V is TRBV5-4; D uncertain. The J call may be incorrect, as the DNA end agrees better with TRBJ2-7. There are 14 residues in the CDR3. Germline assignment: CDR1 SGHNT and CDR2 YYREEE (reference sequence). The CDR3 spells CASSLEFSNYEQYF. The CDR3 nucleotides are TGTGCCAGCAGCTTGGAGTTCAGCAACTACGAGCAGTACTTC.

V gene TRBV5-5 combines with J gene TRBJ2-5, with D possibly TRBD2 on 5 matching bases. The CDR3 totals 16 residues. Germline V gene data show CDR1 as SGHKS and CDR2 as YYEKEE (reference sequence). V was shortened by 2 bases and J by 5 bases, with 19 bases between the two germline ends. CDR3: CASSFPKDFSTETQYF. Here the CDR3 DNA reads TGTGCCAGCAGCTTCCCCAAGGACTTCTCGACGGAGACCCAGTACTTC.

Concerning this clone itself: The junction departs from germline at one end; a sequencing error may be responsible. The chain uses TRBV20-1 and TRBJ2-4; D is uncertain. Per the germline V gene, CDR1 is DFQATT and CDR2 is SNEGSKA (reference sequence). This CDR3 has 11 residues. CDR3 sequence: CSAGAENIQYF. CDR3 DNA sequence: TGCAGTGCAGGAGCCGAAAACATTCAGTACTTC.

This chain joins TRBV6-5 and TRBJ2-5; D may match TRBD1 or TRBD2 (5 bases each). This CDR3 has 15 amino acids. The V end lost 2 bases, the J end lost 5 bases, and 15 bases lay between the germline ends. In germline, CDR1 is MNHEY, CDR2 SVGAGI. The chain's CDR3 is CASSYTRDPMETQYF. In DNA, the CDR3 is TGTGCCAGCAGTTACACCCGGGACCCAATGGAGACCCAGTACTTC.

The J gene is TRBJ2-7, the V gene TRBV5-1; 12 bases match TRBD1. Germline V gives CDR1 SGHRS, CDR2 YFSETQ. V shed 4 bases, J shed 2 bases, and the junction held 4 bases outside the gene matches. This CDR3 has 15 amino acids. The CDR3 protein is CASSNGDRGPYEQYF. The CDR3 region has the DNA TGCGCCAGCAGCAACGGGGACAGGGGGCCCTACGAGCAGTACTTC.